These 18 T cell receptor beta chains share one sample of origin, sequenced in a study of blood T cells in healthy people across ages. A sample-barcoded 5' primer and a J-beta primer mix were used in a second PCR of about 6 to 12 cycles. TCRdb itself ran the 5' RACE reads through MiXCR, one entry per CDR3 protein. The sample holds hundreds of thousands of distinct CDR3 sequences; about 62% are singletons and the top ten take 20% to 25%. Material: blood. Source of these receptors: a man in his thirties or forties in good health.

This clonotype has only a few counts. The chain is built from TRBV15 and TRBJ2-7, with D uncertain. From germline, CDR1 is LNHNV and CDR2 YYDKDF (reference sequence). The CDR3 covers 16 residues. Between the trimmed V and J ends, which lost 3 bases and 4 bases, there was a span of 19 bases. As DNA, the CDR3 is TGTGCCACCAGCAGTGATCGACCGGAGAATCTTTACGAGCAGTACTTC. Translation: CATSSDRPENLYEQYF.

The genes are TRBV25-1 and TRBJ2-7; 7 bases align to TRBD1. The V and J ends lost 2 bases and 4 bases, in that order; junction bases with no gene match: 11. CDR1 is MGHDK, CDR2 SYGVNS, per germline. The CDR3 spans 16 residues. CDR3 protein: CASSETLQGQKYEQYF. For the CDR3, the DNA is TGTGCCAGCAGTGAAACACTCCAGGGACAGAAATACGAGCAGTACTTC.

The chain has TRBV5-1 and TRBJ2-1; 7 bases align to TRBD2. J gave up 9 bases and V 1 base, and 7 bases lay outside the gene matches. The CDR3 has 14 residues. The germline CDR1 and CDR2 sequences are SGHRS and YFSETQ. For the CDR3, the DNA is TGCGCCAGCAGCTTGTGGGGAGGGCAAGGTGAGCAGTTCTTC. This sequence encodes CASSLWGGQGEQFF.

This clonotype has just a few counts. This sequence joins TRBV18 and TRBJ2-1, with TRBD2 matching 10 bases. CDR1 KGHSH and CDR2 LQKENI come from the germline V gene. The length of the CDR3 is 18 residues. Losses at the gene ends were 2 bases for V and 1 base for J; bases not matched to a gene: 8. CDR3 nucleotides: TGTGCCAGCTCACCAAGGGCGGCTAGCGGGAGTTCCTACAATGAGCAGTTCTTC. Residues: CASSPRAASGSSYNEQFF.

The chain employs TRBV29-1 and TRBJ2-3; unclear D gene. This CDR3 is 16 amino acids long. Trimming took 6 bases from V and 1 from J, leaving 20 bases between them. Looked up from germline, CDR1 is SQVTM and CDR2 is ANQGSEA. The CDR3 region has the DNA TGCAGCGTGTCGATCCCCGGAAGAAGTCGCACAGATACGCAGTATTTT. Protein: CSVSIPGRSRTDTQYF.

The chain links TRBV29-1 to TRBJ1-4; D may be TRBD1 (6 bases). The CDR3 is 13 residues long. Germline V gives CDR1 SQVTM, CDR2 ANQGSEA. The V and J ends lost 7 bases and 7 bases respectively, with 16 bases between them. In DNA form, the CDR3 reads TGCAGCGCCAAACAGGGAGGGGGTGAAAAACTGTTTTTT. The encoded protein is CSAKQGGGEKLFF.

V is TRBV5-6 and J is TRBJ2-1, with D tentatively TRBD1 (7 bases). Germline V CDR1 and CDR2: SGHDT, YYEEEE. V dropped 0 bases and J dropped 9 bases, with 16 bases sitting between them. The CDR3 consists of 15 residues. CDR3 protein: CASSLAGRQGGEQFF. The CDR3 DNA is TGTGCCAGCAGCTTGGCCGGGAGACAGGGCGGTGAGCAGTTCTTC. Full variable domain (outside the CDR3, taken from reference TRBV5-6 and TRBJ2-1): DAGVTQSPTHLIKTRGQQVTLRCSPKSGHDTVSWYQQALGQGPQFIFQYYEEEERQRGNFPDRFSGHQFPNYSSELNVNALLLGDSALYLCASSLAGRQGGEQFFGPGTRLTVL.

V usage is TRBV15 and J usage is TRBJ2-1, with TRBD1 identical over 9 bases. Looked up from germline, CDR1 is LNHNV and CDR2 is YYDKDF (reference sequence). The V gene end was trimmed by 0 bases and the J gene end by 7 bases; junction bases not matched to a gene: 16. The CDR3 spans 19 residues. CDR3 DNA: TGTGCCACCAGCAGAGAGAAGAAGTTTACGGGACAGGGATCTAATGAGCAGTTCTTC. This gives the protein CATSREKKFTGQGSNEQFF.

In nucleotides, the CDR3 is TGCAGTCTAGCCACGGGCGTCCAGTATGGCTACACCTTC. It codes for CSLATGVQYGYTF. The V call is TRBV20-1, the J call TRBJ1-2; D unclear. V lost 8 bases, J lost 5 bases, and 18 bases lay in between. CDR1 is DFQATT and CDR2 is SNEGSKA in the germline V gene (reference sequence). The CDR3 consists of 13 residues.

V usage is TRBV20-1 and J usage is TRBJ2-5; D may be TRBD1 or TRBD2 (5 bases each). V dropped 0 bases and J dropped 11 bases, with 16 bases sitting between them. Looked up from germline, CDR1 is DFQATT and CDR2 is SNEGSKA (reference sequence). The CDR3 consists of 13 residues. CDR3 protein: CSARDFRGRRQYF. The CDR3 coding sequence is TGCAGTGCTAGAGATTTTAGGGGACGGCGACAGTACTTC.

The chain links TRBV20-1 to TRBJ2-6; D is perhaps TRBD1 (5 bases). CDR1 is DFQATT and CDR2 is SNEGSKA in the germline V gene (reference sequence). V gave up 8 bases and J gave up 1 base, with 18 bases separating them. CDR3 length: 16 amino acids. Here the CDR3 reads CSYRSQEVSGANVLTF. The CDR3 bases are TGCAGTTACCGGTCACAGGAAGTTTCTGGGGCCAACGTCCTGACTTTC.

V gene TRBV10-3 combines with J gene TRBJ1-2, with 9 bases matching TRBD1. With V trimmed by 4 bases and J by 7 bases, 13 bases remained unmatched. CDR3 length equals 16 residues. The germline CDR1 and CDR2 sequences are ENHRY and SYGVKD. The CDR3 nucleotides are TGTGCCATCAGTGGGGATGTACAGGGGGCAGGAGGTGGCTACACCTTC. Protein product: CAISGDVQGAGGGYTF.

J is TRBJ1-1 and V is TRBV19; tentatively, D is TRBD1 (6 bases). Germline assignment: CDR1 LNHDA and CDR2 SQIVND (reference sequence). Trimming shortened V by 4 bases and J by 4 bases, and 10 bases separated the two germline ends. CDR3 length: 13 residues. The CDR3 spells CASSTQGTTEAFF. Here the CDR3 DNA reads TGTGCCAGTAGTACTCAGGGGACCACTGAAGCTTTCTTT.

CDR3 nucleotide sequence: TGCAGTGTTTTAGAGGGCCAATATGCCTACGAGCAGTACTTC. Translating gives CSVLEGQYAYEQYF. The V gene is TRBV20-1, the J gene TRBJ2-5; TRBD2 is a possible D gene (5 bases). The tail of the sequence fits TRBJ2-7 better, so the J call may be wrong. Germline assignment: CDR1 DFQATT and CDR2 SNEGSKA (reference sequence). The CDR3 is 14 amino acids.

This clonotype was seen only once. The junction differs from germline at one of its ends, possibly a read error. Here the CDR3 DNA reads TGTGCCAACAGCTTGTACTTGGACGGCCGATGGGATCCTGGGGCCAACGTCCTGACTTTC. Translating gives CANSLYLDGRWDPGANVLTF. The chain has TRBV9 and TRBJ2-6, with D uncertain. The CDR3 covers 20 residues. The germline gives CDR1 SGDLS, CDR2 YYNGEE.

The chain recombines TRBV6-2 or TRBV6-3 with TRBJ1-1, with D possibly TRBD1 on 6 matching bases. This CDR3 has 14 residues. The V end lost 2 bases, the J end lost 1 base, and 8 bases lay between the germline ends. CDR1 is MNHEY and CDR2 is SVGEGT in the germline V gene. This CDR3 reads CASSYGGPNTEAFF. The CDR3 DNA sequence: TGTGCCAGCAGTTACGGGGGGCCGAACACTGAAGCTTTCTTT.

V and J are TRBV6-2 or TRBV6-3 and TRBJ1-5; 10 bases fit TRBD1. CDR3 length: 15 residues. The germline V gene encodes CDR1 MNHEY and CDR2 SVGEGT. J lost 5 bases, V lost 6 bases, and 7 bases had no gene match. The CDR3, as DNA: TGTGCCAGCAGACGGGACAGGGGCAATCATCAGCCCCAGCATTTT. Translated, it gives CASRRDRGNHQPQHF.

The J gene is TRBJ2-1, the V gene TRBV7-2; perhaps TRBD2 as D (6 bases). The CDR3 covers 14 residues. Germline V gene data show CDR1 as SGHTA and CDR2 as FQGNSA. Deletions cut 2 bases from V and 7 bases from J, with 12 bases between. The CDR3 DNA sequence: TGTGCCAGCAGCTTAATTGGACTAAGGAATGAGCAGTTCTTC. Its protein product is CASSLIGLRNEQFF.